A selection of T cell receptor beta chains follows, all from one sample in a study of regulatory T cells in long-lasting Graves disease. TCRdb re-analysed the multiplex PCR reads in MiXCR, keeping a single row per CDR3 protein. Here the sample spans about 530,000 distinct CDR3 sequences, roughly 16% being singletons. The data also belong to a second study, concerning T cells in Graves' hyperthyroidism and ophthalmopathy.

The material sequenced was peripheral blood mononuclear cells (PBMCs), taken at new diagnosis, from a patient treated with antithyroid drugs. The source is a woman aged 40 to 65 with Graves disease. CDR3s include the opening cysteine and the closing phenylalanine or tryptophan. D genes are given only for firm matches. Size values are once, few and many counts, or a class for expanded clones, and some rows have none.

many	TRBV11-2	TRBD1	TRBJ2-5	CASSHSGTGETQYF	TGTGCCAGCAGCCACTCCGGGACAGGAGAGACCCAGTACTTC
few	TRBV20-1	.	TRBJ1-1	CSASTSLNTEAFF	TGCAGTGCTAGTACCAGCCTGAACACTGAAGCTTTCTTT
few	TRBV10-3	.	TRBJ2-1	CATSGPTYNEQFF	TGTGCCACGAGCGGGCCTACCTACAATGAGCAGTTCTTC
.	TRBV14	.	TRBJ1-3	CASSQLGSGNAIYF	TGTGCCAGCAGCCAATTGGGCTCTGGAAACGCCATATATTTT
few	TRBV28	.	TRBJ2-7	CASSFSEGEQYF	TGTGCCAGCAGCTTCTCGGAAGGGGAGCAGTACTTC
few	TRBV2	TRBD1	TRBJ1-3	CASSLEAGGRNTIYF	TGTGCCAGCAGCTTGGAGGCAGGGGGCCGAAACACCATATATTTT
many	TRBV20-1	.	TRBJ1-3	CSARDEANTIYF	TGCAGTGCTAGAGATGAGGCTAACACCATATATTTT
.	TRBV5-1	.	TRBJ1-6	CASSLARGGNSPLHF	TGCGCCAGCAGCTTGGCCCGGGGCGGTAATTCACCCCTCCACTTT
many	TRBV2	TRBD2	TRBJ2-5	CASSEGETSGLETQYF	TGTGCCAGCAGTGAAGGAGAGACTAGCGGGTTAGAGACCCAGTACTTC
few	TRBV7-2	TRBD2	TRBJ2-1	CASSITSGGTFLNEQFF	TGTGCCAGCAGTATTACTAGCGGGGGCACGTTTTTGAATGAGCAGTTCTTC
.	TRBV19	TRBD1	TRBJ2-5	CASSQGAGETQYF	TGTGCCAGTAGTCAGGGGGCCGGTGAGACCCAGTACTTC
many	TRBV12-3/TRBV12-4	TRBD2	TRBJ2-1	CASRVTSGGSYNERFF	TGTGCCAGCCGGGTAACTAGCGGGGGGTCCTACAATGAGCGGTTCTTC
few	TRBV10-3	.	TRBJ2-2	CAIKVEQGHGTGELFF	TGTGCCATCAAGGTCGAACAGGGACATGGCACCGGGGAGCTGTTTTTT
many	TRBV18	TRBD1	TRBJ1-2	CASSPGDSSYGYTF	TGTGCCAGCAGCCCCGGGGACAGCTCCTATGGCTACACCTTC
few	TRBV12-3/TRBV12-4	TRBD2	TRBJ2-7	CASRFSGTYEQYF	TGTGCCAGCAGATTTAGCGGGACCTACGAGCAGTACTTC
few	TRBV7-9	TRBD1	TRBJ1-6	CASSFPQGGGSPLHF	TGTGCCAGCAGCTTCCCACAGGGGGGAGGTTCACCCCTCCACTTT
.	TRBV20-1	.	TRBJ2-1	CSAERALTVPPPSYNEQFF	TGCAGTGCTGAGAGAGCTCTGACTGTCCCCCCCCCCTCCTACAATGAGCAGTTCTTC
.	TRBV20-1	.	TRBJ2-7	CSVRDFLSYEQYF	TGCAGTGTCCGAGACTTTCTCTCCTACGAGCAGTACTTC
.	TRBV7-3	TRBD2	TRBJ2-3	CASSFGLAGGPSTDTQYF	TGTGCCAGCAGCTTTGGATTAGCGGGGGGGCCGAGCACAGATACGCAGTATTTT
.	TRBV6-2/TRBV6-3	TRBD1	TRBJ2-7	CASFGGTGGYEQYF	TGTGCCAGCTTTGGCGGGACAGGGGGCTACGAGCAGTACTTC